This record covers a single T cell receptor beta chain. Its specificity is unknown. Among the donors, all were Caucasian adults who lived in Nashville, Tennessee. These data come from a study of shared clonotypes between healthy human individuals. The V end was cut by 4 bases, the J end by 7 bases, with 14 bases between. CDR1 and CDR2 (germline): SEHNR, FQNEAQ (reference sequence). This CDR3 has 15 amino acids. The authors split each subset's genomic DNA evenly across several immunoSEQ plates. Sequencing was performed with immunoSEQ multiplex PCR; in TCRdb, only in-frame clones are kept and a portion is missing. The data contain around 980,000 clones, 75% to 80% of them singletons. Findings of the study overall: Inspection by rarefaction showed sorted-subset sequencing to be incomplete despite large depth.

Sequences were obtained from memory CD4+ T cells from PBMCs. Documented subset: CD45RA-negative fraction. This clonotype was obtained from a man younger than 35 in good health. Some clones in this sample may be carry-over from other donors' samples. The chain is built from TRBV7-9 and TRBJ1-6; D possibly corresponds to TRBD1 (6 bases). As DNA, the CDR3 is TGTGCCAGCAGCTCCGGAGGACAGCGGAATTCACCCCTCCACTTT. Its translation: CASSSGGQRNSPLHF.